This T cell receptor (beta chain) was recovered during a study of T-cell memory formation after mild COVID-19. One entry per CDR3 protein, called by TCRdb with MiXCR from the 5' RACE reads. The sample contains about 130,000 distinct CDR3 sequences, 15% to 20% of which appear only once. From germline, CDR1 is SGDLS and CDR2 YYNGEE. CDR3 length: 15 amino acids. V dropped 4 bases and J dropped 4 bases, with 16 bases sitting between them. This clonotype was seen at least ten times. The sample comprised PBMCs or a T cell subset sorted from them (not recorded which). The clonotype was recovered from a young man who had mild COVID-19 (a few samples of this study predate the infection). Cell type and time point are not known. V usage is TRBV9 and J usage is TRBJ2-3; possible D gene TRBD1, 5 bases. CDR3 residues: CASSPQGRSPDTQYF. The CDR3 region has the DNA TGTGCCAGCAGCCCCCAGGGTAGAAGCCCAGATACGCAGTATTTT.